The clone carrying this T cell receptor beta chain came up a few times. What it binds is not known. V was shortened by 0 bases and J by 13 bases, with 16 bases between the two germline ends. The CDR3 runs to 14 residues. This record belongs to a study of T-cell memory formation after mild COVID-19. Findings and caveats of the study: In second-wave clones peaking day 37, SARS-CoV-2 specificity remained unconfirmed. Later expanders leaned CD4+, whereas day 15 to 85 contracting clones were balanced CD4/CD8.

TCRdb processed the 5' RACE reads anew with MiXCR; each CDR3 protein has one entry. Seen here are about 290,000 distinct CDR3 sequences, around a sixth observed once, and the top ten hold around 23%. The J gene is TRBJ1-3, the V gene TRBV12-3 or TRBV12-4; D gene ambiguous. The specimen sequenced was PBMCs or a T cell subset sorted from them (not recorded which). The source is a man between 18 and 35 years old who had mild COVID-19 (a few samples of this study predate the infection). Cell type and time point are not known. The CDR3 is CASSLAFGGRTIYF. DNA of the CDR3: TGTGCCAGCAGTTTAGCGTTCGGTGGGAGGACGATATATTTT.